Below are 6 T cell receptor beta chains sequenced from a single sample in a study of cytomegalovirus exposure and HLA in healthy donors. PCR was performed using 60 Vbeta and 13 Jbeta primers. Only in-frame clones appear in the TCRdb table, and some are missing; sequencing was by immunoSEQ multiplex PCR. The table includes some 160,000 clones, 68% detected once. Sequencing was done on a sample of PBMCs. The receptors derive from a man between 60 and 75 years old in good health and CMV-seronegative.

Only a few counts were recorded for this clone. The chain recombines TRBV5-1 with TRBJ1-1; tentatively, D is TRBD1 (5 bases). Deletions cut 3 bases from V and 5 bases from J, with 14 bases between. This CDR3 comprises 14 residues. CDR1 and CDR2 from the germline V gene are SGHRS and YFSETQ. CDR3 nucleotides: TGCGCCAGCAGCTGGTGGCGGGGGACTACTGAAGCTTTCTTT. Protein: CASSWWRGTTEAFF.

The rearrangement links TRBV27 to TRBJ1-2; 9 bases map to TRBD1. CDR3 length: 14 amino acids. Germline lookup yields CDR1 MNHEY and CDR2 SMNVEV (reference sequence). The junction had 6 bases not matched to a gene; V was cut back by 3 bases and J by 7 bases. The CDR3 spells CASSFVQGAGGYTF. The CDR3 coding sequence is TGTGCCAGCAGTTTCGTACAGGGGGCTGGTGGCTACACCTTC.

V is TRBV5-1 and J is TRBJ2-2; the match to TRBD1 covers 7 bases. CDR1 and CDR2 (germline): SGHRS, YFSETQ. The trim removed 5 bases at V and 0 bases at J, leaving 4 bases unmatched. The CDR3 covers 15 residues. The CDR3 loop is CASSRDRPNTGELFF. The CDR3, as DNA: TGCGCCAGCAGTAGGGACAGACCGAACACCGGGGAGCTGTTTTTT.

This clone was found a few times. This chain uses TRBV5-6 with TRBJ2-5; maybe TRBD2 (6 bases). This CDR3 is built from 14 residues. Germline CDR1 SGHDT, CDR2 YYEEEE. The germline V and J ends were trimmed by 0 bases and 5 bases, with 11 bases remaining between them. The CDR3 region has the DNA TGTGCCAGCAGCTTGGGGGACTGGAGGGAGACCCAGTACTTC. Translated: CASSLGDWRETQYF.

The chain employs TRBV5-1 and TRBJ2-2; 11 bases map to TRBD2. The CDR3 is 16 residues long. CDR1 is SGHRS, CDR2 YFSETQ, per germline. The junction had 2 bases not matched to a gene; V was cut back by 1 base and J by 3 bases. The CDR3 protein is CASSLIAGGDTGELFF. The CDR3 DNA is TGCGCCAGCAGCTTGATAGCGGGAGGGGACACCGGGGAGCTGTTTTTT.

The rearrangement uses TRBV5-1 and TRBJ2-3, with 10 bases matching TRBD1. CDR1 is SGHRS and CDR2 is YFSETQ in the germline V gene. V lost 4 bases, J lost 3 bases, and 5 bases stayed unmatched. CDR3 length equals 15 residues. The CDR3 region is CASSDPGQGTDTQYF. The CDR3 bases are TGCGCCAGCAGCGATCCGGGACAGGGGACAGATACGCAGTATTTT.